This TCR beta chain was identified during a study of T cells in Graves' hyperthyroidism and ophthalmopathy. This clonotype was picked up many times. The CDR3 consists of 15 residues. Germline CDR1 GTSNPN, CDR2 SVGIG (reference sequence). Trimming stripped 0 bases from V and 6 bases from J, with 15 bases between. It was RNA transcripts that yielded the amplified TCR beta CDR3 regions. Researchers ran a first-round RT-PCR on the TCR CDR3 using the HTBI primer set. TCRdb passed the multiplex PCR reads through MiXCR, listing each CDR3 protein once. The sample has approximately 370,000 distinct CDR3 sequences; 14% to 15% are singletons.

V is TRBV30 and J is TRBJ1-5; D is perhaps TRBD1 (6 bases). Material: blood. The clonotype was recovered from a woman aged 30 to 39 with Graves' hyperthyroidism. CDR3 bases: TGTGCCTGGAGTGTACGGAGAGGGGGTCGTCAGCCCCAGCATTTT. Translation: CAWSVRRGGRQPQHF.